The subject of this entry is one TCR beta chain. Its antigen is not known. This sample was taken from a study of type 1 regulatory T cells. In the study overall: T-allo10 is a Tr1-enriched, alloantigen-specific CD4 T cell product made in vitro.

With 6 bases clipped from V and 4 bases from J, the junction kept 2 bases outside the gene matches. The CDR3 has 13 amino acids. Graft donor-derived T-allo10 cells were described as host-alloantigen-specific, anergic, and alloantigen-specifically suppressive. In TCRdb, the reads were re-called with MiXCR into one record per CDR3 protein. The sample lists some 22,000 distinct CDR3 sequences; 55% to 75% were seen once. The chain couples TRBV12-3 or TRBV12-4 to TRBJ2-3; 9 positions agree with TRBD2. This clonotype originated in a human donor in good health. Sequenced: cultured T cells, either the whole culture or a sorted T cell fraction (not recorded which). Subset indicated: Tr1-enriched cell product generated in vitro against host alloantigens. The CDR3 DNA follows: TGTGCCAGCAGGACTAGCGGTTCAGATACGCAGTATTTT. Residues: CASRTSGSDTQYF.